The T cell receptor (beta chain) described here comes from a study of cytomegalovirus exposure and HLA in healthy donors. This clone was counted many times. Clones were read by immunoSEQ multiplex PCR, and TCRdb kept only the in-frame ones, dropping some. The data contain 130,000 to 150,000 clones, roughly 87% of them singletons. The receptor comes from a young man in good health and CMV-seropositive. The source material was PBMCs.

In nucleotides, the CDR3 is TGTGCCAGCAGCCCGGGACAGGGAGGGGATGGCTACACCTTC. Amino acids: CASSPGQGGDGYTF. The rearrangement uses TRBV6-4 and TRBJ1-2; 9 bases align to TRBD1. This CDR3 is built from 14 residues. V lost 6 bases to trimming and J lost 6 bases; unmatched junction nucleotides: 8. The germline V gene has CDR1 MRHNA and CDR2 SNTAGT.